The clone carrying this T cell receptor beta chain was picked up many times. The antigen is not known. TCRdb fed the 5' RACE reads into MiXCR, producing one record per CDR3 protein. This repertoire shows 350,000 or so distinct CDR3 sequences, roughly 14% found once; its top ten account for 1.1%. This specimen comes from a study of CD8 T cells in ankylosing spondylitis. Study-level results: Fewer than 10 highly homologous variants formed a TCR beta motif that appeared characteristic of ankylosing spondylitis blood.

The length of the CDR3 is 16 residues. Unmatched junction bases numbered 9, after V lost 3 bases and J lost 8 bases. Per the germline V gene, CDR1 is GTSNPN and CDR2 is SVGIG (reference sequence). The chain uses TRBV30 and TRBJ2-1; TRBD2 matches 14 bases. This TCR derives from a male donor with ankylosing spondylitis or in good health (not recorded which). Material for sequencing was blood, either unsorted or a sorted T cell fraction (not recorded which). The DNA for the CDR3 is TGTGCCTGGAGGCTCCCGACTAGCGGGAGGGAGGATGAGCAGTTCTTC. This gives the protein CAWRLPTSGREDEQFF. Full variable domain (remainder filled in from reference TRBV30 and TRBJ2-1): SQTIHQWPATLVQPVGSPLSLECTVEGTSNPNLYWYRQAAGRGLQLLFYSVGIGQISSEVPQNLSASRPQDRQFILSSKKLLLSDSGFYLCAWRLPTSGREDEQFFGPGTRLTVL.